The 18 T cell receptor beta chains listed next were all sequenced from one sample in a study of blood T cell repertoires in COVID-19. TCRdb keeps only in-frame clones here, not all; method: immunoSEQ multiplex PCR. Among under 200,000 clones, approximately 82% were seen once, and the ten largest hold about a sixth. Sample: PBMCs or T cells enriched from blood (not recorded which). These TCRs come from a man aged 60 to 69 who had recovered from COVID-19.

This chain links TRBV6-5 with TRBJ1-2; 7 nucleotides agree with TRBD1. J lost 4 bases, V lost 2 bases, and 4 bases had no gene match. Looked up from germline, CDR1 is MNHEY and CDR2 is SVGAGI. This CDR3 is built from 14 residues. The CDR3 nucleotides are TGTGCCAGCAGTTACAAGACAGGGAGCTATGGCTACACCTTC. Protein product: CASSYKTGSYGYTF.

This clone showed up just once. This chain connects TRBV5-1 to TRBJ2-7, with a possible D match to TRBD1 (6 bases). Germline V gives CDR1 SGHRS, CDR2 YFSETQ. The V end was cut by 1 base, the J end by 2 bases, with 10 bases between. This CDR3 is 14 amino acids long. The DNA of the CDR3 is TGCGCCAGCAGCTTGACAGGGTTTACCTACGAGCAGTACTTC. It is translated as CASSLTGFTYEQYF.

V is TRBV19 and J is TRBJ2-7; possible D gene TRBD1, 6 bases. V lost 6 bases, J lost 2 bases, and 11 bases lay in between. The CDR3 contains 13 residues. Germline assignment: CDR1 LNHDA and CDR2 SQIVND (reference sequence). CDR3 coding DNA: TGTGCCAGTAGGTCGACAGGCGCCTACGAGCAGTACTTC. This codes for CASRSTGAYEQYF.

The rearrangement joins TRBV29-1 to TRBJ2-1; perhaps TRBD2 as D (5 bases). Trimming pared 3 bases from V and 2 bases from J, leaving 11 bases between. The germline CDR1 and CDR2 sequences are SQVTM and ANQGSEA. This CDR3 spans 14 amino acids. CDR3 region: CSVDGGPTYNEQFF. In DNA form, the CDR3 reads TGCAGCGTTGATGGCGGGCCAACCTACAATGAGCAGTTCTTC.

This clone has a handful of counts. The chain recombines TRBV7-2 with TRBJ2-7; 7 nucleotides line up with TRBD1. J was trimmed by 3 bases and V by 5 bases; bases with no gene match: 10. This CDR3 has 15 residues. Germline CDR1 and CDR2: SGHTA and FQGNSA. CDR3 region: CASSPRGQNNYEQYF. CDR3 DNA sequence: TGTGCCAGCAGCCCACGGGGACAGAATAACTACGAGCAGTACTTC.

The V call is TRBV25-1, the J call TRBJ2-7, with D perhaps TRBD1 (6 bases). With 4 bases removed from V and 1 base from J, the gap between germline ends came to 14 bases. This CDR3 contains 15 residues. From germline, CDR1 is MGHDK and CDR2 SYGVNS. The CDR3 coding sequence is TGTGCCAGCAGTGCCCTGGACAGCCATTCCTACGAGCAGTACTTC. It specifies CASSALDSHSYEQYF.

The J gene is TRBJ1-2, the V gene TRBV3-1 (or the pseudogene TRBV3-2); unclear D gene. CDR1 is LGHDT and CDR2 is YNNKEL in the germline V gene (reference sequence). This CDR3 has 14 amino acids. Trimming shortened V by 1 base and J by 7 bases, and 13 bases separated the two germline ends. The chain's CDR3 is CASSQGRHAAGYTF. In DNA form, the CDR3 reads TGTGCCAGCAGCCAAGGCAGACACGCCGCTGGCTACACCTTC.

J is TRBJ2-3 and V is TRBV18; 10 nucleotides align to TRBD2. V lost 2 bases, J lost 4 bases, and 6 bases stayed unmatched. The CDR3 is 16 residues long. Per germline, CDR1 KGHSH and CDR2 LQKENI. DNA of the CDR3: TGTGCCAGCTCACCAAGCGGGACTAGCGTTGCAGATACGCAGTATTTT. Translating gives CASSPSGTSVADTQYF.

This rearrangement joins TRBV28 to TRBJ2-7; TRBD2 agrees at 9 bases. Trimming removed 5 bases from V and 1 base from J; junction bases left unmatched: 6. Germline-derived CDR1 and CDR2 are MDHEN and SYDVKM. This CDR3 has 15 amino acids. CDR3 in DNA: TGTGCCAGCAGTCTCGCCAGCGGGGGGTCCTACGAGCAGTACTTC. Translated: CASSLASGGSYEQYF. Using reference TRBV28 and TRBJ2-7 for the parts outside the CDR3, the full variable domain is DVKVTQSSRYLVKRTGEKVFLECVQDMDHENMFWYRQDPGLGLRLIYFSYDVKMKEKGDIPEGYSVSREKKERFSLILESASTNQTSMYLCASSLASGGSYEQYFGPGTRLTVT.

This clone was detected only once. The chain is built from TRBV7-8 and TRBJ1-2; 8 nucleotides match TRBD1. The CDR3 has 14 amino acids. Unmatched junction bases numbered 5, after V lost 5 bases and J lost 3 bases. The germline V gene encodes CDR1 SGHVS and CDR2 FQNEAQ. The chain's CDR3 is CASSNYRGDYGYTF. As DNA, the CDR3 is TGTGCCAGCAGCAATTACAGGGGGGACTATGGCTACACCTTC.

The chain recombines TRBV5-6 with TRBJ1-6; D gene ambiguous. The CDR3 sequence is 13 residues long. The V end lost 4 bases, the J end lost 9 bases, and 11 bases lay between the germline ends. Germline V gene sequence: CDR1 SGHDT, CDR2 YYEEEE. The CDR3 protein is CASSPRYGSPLHF. DNA of the CDR3: TGTGCCAGCAGCCCCAGGTATGGTTCACCCCTCCACTTT. Drawing the rest from reference TRBV5-6 and TRBJ1-6, the complete variable domain is DAGVTQSPTHLIKTRGQQVTLRCSPKSGHDTVSWYQQALGQGPQFIFQYYEEEERQRGNFPDRFSGHQFPNYSSELNVNALLLGDSALYLCASSPRYGSPLHFGNGTRLTVT.

J is TRBJ1-2 and V is TRBV4-2; TRBD1 matches at 8 bases. CDR3 length: 15 residues. J was trimmed by 8 bases and V by 1 base; bases with no gene match: 9. The germline gives CDR1 LGHNA, CDR2 YNFKEQ. The CDR3 sequence is CASSQAGRGQEGYTF. CDR3 in DNA: TGTGCCAGCAGCCAAGCAGGCAGGGGGCAGGAGGGCTACACCTTC.

V usage is TRBV3-1 (or the pseudogene TRBV3-2) and J usage is TRBJ2-5; TRBD1 matches 10 bases. Losses at the gene ends were 3 bases for V and 1 base for J; bases not matched to a gene: 5. Per germline, CDR1 LGHDT and CDR2 YNNKEL (reference sequence). CDR3 size: 16 residues. In DNA, the CDR3 is TGTGCCAGCAGCCATTCCGGGACAGGGGTCCAAGAGACCCAGTACTTC. Its protein product is CASSHSGTGVQETQYF.

The genes are TRBV19 and TRBJ1-1, with TRBD1 as a possible D gene (5 bases). The CDR3 is 14 amino acids. Germline V lookup: CDR1 LNHDA, CDR2 SQIVND (reference sequence). V lost 6 bases and J lost 0, with 11 bases in between. As DNA, the CDR3 is TGTGCCAGTAGCCCCGTGACAGTGAACACTGAAGCTTTCTTT. Encoded protein: CASSPVTVNTEAFF.

This clone has only a few counts. This rearrangement joins TRBV7-9 to TRBJ2-2; maybe TRBD1 (5 bases). Per the germline V gene, CDR1 is SEHNR and CDR2 is FQNEAQ (reference sequence). Between the trimmed V and J ends, which lost 1 base and 0 bases, there was a span of 12 bases. The CDR3 extends over 17 amino acids. This CDR3 reads CASSLGPGIANTGELFF. As DNA, the CDR3 is TGTGCCAGCAGCTTAGGTCCAGGGATCGCGAACACCGGGGAGCTGTTTTTT.

The chain links TRBV24-1 to TRBJ2-5; 9 bases line up with TRBD2. The germline CDR1 and CDR2 sequences are KGHDR and SFDVKD. J gave up 1 base and V 3 bases, and 11 bases lay outside the gene matches. This CDR3 region has 18 residues. CDR3 sequence: CATSDSRVSGRTQETQYF. The CDR3 DNA reads TGTGCCACCAGTGATAGTCGGGTGAGCGGGAGGACCCAAGAGACCCAGTACTTC.

The chain uses TRBV28 and TRBJ1-6, with a tentative D call TRBD1 (5 bases). The V gene lost 3 bases and the J gene lost 11 bases, with 11 bases spanning the gap. The CDR3 has 13 amino acids. In germline, CDR1 is MDHEN, CDR2 SYDVKM. CDR3 DNA sequence: TGTGCCAGCAGTTTGCAGGGATGGCCACCCCTCCACTTT. It codes for CASSLQGWPPLHF.

This sequence joins TRBV30 and TRBJ1-1; D not certain. The V gene's germline CDR1 is GTSNPN and CDR2 SVGIG (reference sequence). Trimming pared 3 bases from V and 1 base from J, leaving 6 bases between. This CDR3 has 12 residues. CDR3: CAWSTANTEAFF. The CDR3 nucleotides read TGTGCCTGGAGCACAGCGAACACTGAAGCTTTCTTT.